This T cell receptor beta chain was identified during a study of cytomegalovirus exposure and HLA in healthy donors. The CDR3 length is 13 residues. Germline-derived CDR1 and CDR2 are MNHNS and SASEGT. PCR primers comprised 60 Vbeta and 13 Jbeta primers. Method: immunoSEQ multiplex PCR; TCRdb's copy keeps in-frame clones and lacks some. The sample carries 85,000 to 110,000 clones, around three quarters recorded once. This sequence originates from a man between 50 and 59 years old in good health and CMV-seropositive. The gene calls are TRBV6-1 and TRBJ2-5; TRBD1 is a possible D gene (6 bases). The DNA end favors TRBJ2-7, so the J call may be wrong. The specimen was PBMCs. The CDR3 DNA follows: TGTGCCAGCAGGAAATCAGGGGTGAACGAGCAGTACTTC. Translating gives CASRKSGVNEQYF.